A single sample gave rise to the 10 T cell receptor beta chains below, sequenced in a study of regulatory dendritic cells for organ transplantation. Assay: immunoSEQ multiplex PCR; the TCRdb copy retains only in-frame clones and omits some. This sample has some 35,000 clones, with approximately 90% found just once. Sequencing was done on a sample of naive CD8+ T cells from blood. Subset defined: CD45RA+ naive T cells. Source of these receptors: a human donor in good health.

This chain joins TRBV9 and TRBJ2-1; unclear D gene. CDR3 size: 15 residues. V was clipped by 2 bases and J by 8 bases, with 17 bases between them. CDR1 and CDR2 (germline): SGDLS, YYNGEE. The CDR3 protein is CASSVRFLSGDEQFF. In DNA, the CDR3 is TGTGCCAGCAGCGTTCGTTTCCTTAGTGGCGATGAGCAGTTCTTC.

The V gene is TRBV4-3, the J gene TRBJ2-1; 8 bases are shared with TRBD1. This CDR3 comprises 17 residues. J lost 7 bases, V lost 0 bases, and 11 bases had no gene match. Germline lookup yields CDR1 LGHNA and CDR2 YSLEER. The CDR3 protein is CASSQDRTGRMRNEQFF. Written as DNA, the CDR3 is TGCGCCAGCAGCCAAGATAGGACAGGGCGTATGAGGAATGAGCAGTTCTTC.

This clone was detected once. This chain uses TRBV9 with TRBJ2-3; D remains unclear. This CDR3 is built from 14 residues. V gave up 2 bases and J gave up 0 bases, with 7 bases separating them. Germline V gene data show CDR1 as SGDLS and CDR2 as YYNGEE. The CDR3 nucleotides read TGTGCCAGCAGCGTTTGGTCTAGCACAGATACGCAGTATTTT. Encoded protein: CASSVWSSTDTQYF. Based on the CDR3 plus reference TRBV9 and TRBJ2-3, the full variable domain is DSGVTQTPKHLITATGQRVTLRCSPRSGDLSVYWYQQSLDQGLQFLIQYYNGEERAKGNILERFSAQQFPDLHSELNLSSLELGDSALYFCASSVWSSTDTQYFGPGTRLTVL.

In DNA, the CDR3 is TGTGCTAGTGGGGGTACCGGGGAGCTGTTTTTT. Translated: CASGGTGELFF. The chain carries TRBV7-7 and TRBJ2-2; the D gene could be TRBD1 or TRBD2 (5 bases each). CDR3 length: 11 amino acids. The germline V gene has CDR1 SSHAT and CDR2 FNYEAQ (reference sequence).

V and J are TRBV15 and TRBJ1-4, with 8 bases that match TRBD1. With 3 bases clipped from V and 2 bases from J, the junction kept 5 bases outside the gene matches. The CDR3 contains 16 residues. Germline V lookup: CDR1 LNHNV, CDR2 YYDKDF (reference sequence). CDR3 in DNA: TGTGCCACCAGCAGTCCGCAGGGGGCGACTAATGAAAAACTGTTTTTT. Translating gives CATSSPQGATNEKLFF.

A single count supports this clone. The chain carries TRBV27 and TRBJ2-3, with D unclear. V lost 3 bases, J lost 2 bases, and 12 bases lay in between. The germline V gene encodes CDR1 MNHEY and CDR2 SMNVEV (reference sequence). This CDR3 has 15 amino acids. CDR3 in DNA: TGTGCCAGCAGTTTCGGGCAGTCTTTCACAGATACGCAGTATTTT. This sequence encodes CASSFGQSFTDTQYF.

The chain uses TRBV2 and TRBJ2-3; D is unresolved. V gave up 3 bases and J gave up 2 bases, with 9 bases separating them. The CDR3 has 14 residues. In germline, CDR1 is SNHLY, CDR2 FYNNEI. The CDR3 here is CASSDGVYTDTQYF. CDR3 sequence (DNA): TGTGCCAGCAGTGATGGGGTTTACACAGATACGCAGTATTTT.

This chain uses TRBV2 with TRBJ2-3; D not resolved. The CDR3 has 9 amino acids. V shed 10 bases and J shed 6 bases, with 5 bases lying between them. Germline CDR1 and CDR2: SNHLY and FYNNEI. The CDR3 nucleotides read TGTGCCACCTCCGATACGCAGTATTTT. It yields the protein CATSDTQYF.

The chain uses TRBV9 and TRBJ2-2; 8 nucleotides match TRBD1. The V gene's germline CDR1 is SGDLS and CDR2 YYNGEE. This CDR3 is 18 amino acids long. J lost 4 bases, V lost 3 bases, and 14 bases had no gene match. This CDR3 is CASSASPSQGAGTGELFF. For the CDR3, the DNA is TGTGCCAGCAGCGCCTCGCCATCTCAGGGGGCGGGCACCGGGGAGCTGTTTTTT.

This chain links TRBV30 with TRBJ1-1; D might be TRBD1 (5 bases). Trimming removed 6 bases from V and 5 bases from J, with 16 bases in between. The CDR3 runs 13 residues. CDR1 and CDR2 (germline): GTSNPN, SVGIG (reference sequence). The DNA of the CDR3 is TGTGCCTGCCAGGCCGGGACGGCTACTGAAGCTTTCTTT. The encoded protein is CACQAGTATEAFF.